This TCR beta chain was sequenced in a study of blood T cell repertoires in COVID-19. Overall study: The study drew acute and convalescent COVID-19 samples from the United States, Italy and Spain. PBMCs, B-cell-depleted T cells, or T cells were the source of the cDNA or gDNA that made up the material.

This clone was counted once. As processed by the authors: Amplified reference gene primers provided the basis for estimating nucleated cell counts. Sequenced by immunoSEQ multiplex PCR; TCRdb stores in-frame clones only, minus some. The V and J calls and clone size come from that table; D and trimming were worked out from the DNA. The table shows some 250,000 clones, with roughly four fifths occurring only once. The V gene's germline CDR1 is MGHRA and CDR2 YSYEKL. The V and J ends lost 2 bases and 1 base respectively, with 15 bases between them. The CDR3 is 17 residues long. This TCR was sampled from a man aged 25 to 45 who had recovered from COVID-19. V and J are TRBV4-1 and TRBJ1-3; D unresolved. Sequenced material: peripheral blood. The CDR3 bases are TGCGCCAGCAGCCAACTAACTCCTCGGGTTTCTGGAAACACCATATATTTT. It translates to CASSQLTPRVSGNTIYF.